The 25 T cell receptor beta chains presented below share a single source sample, sequenced in a study of blood T cell repertoires in COVID-19. Method: immunoSEQ multiplex PCR; TCRdb's copy keeps in-frame clones and lacks some. The sample lists about 26,000 clones, around 66% seen once, with 7.3% in the top ten. Sequenced material: peripheral blood. These receptors were obtained from a man aged 55 to 70 with active or convalescent COVID-19.

The chain uses TRBV4-1 and TRBJ1-4; D unclear. The germline gives CDR1 MGHRA, CDR2 YSYEKL. The CDR3 contains 15 residues. Trimming shortened V by 0 bases and J by 8 bases, and 13 bases separated the two germline ends. The CDR3, as DNA: TGCGCCAGCAGCCAAGATGAAAGAGGTTCGGAAAAACTGTTTTTT. Its translation is CASSQDERGSEKLFF.

This clone occurred a few times. The V gene is TRBV5-1, the J gene TRBJ1-1, with 12 positions matching TRBD1. This CDR3 contains 17 residues. The junction had 11 bases not matched to a gene; V was cut back by 5 bases and J by 3 bases. Germline-derived CDR1 and CDR2 are SGHRS and YFSETQ. The CDR3 nucleotides are TGCGCCAGCAGAGGGGGACAGGGGGCTTTTTGGGACACTGAAGCTTTCTTT. Translated: CASRGGQGAFWDTEAFF.

Here the CDR3 reads CASSEHRSYVDEQYF. CDR3 nucleotides: TGTGCCAGCAGTGAACACAGGTCCTATGTCGACGAGCAGTACTTC. V is TRBV6-1 and J is TRBJ2-7; a weak D match, TRBD1 (5 bases). This CDR3 is built from 15 residues. The V gene lost 2 bases and the J gene lost 5 bases, with 16 bases spanning the gap. CDR1 and CDR2 (germline): MNHNS, SASEGT.

This clone came up once. J is TRBJ1-3 and V is TRBV7-9; TRBD1 might be the D (5 bases). Germline CDR1 SEHNR, CDR2 FQNEAQ (reference sequence). V lost 3 bases and J 2 bases, leaving 8 bases between the germline ends. There are 14 residues in the CDR3. CDR3 residues: CASSFPGAGNTIYF. The CDR3 region has the DNA TGTGCCAGCAGCTTTCCGGGGGCTGGAAACACCATATATTTT.

The J gene is TRBJ2-7, the V gene TRBV19; possibly TRBD1 for D (5 bases). The CDR3 totals 13 residues. Germline lookup yields CDR1 LNHDA and CDR2 SQIVND (reference sequence). V shed 7 bases and J shed 2 bases, with 12 bases lying between them. The CDR3 DNA follows: TGTGCCAGTACTAACAGGCCCCCCTACGAGCAGTACTTC. Translating gives CASTNRPPYEQYF. The whole variable domain, remainder taken from reference TRBV19 and TRBJ2-7, is DGGITQSPKYLFRKEGQNVTLSCEQNLNHDAMYWYRQDPGQGLRLIYYSQIVNDFQKGDIAEGYSVSREKKESFPLTVTSAQKNPTAFYLCASTNRPPYEQYFGPGTRLTVT.

The chain links TRBV7-2 to TRBJ2-1; D gene ambiguous. The CDR3 is made up of 13 amino acids. Trimming took 2 bases from V and 7 from J, leaving 9 bases between them. Looked up from germline, CDR1 is SGHTA and CDR2 is FQGNSA. CDR3 loop: CASSLSPENEQFF. The CDR3 DNA sequence: TGTGCCAGCAGCTTAAGTCCTGAGAATGAGCAGTTCTTC.

V gene TRBV10-1 combines with J gene TRBJ2-2, with 8 bases lining up with TRBD1. Germline lookup yields CDR1 WNHNN and CDR2 SYGVQD (reference sequence). V shed 3 bases, J shed 4 bases, and the junction held 7 bases outside the gene matches. CDR3 length equals 16 residues. This CDR3 reads CASSEGTGGSTGELFF. CDR3 nucleotides: TGCGCCAGCAGTGAAGGTACAGGGGGGAGCACCGGGGAGCTGTTTTTT.

J is TRBJ1-6 and V is TRBV6-5; 9 bases align to TRBD1. Germline V lookup: CDR1 MNHEY, CDR2 SVGAGI. With V trimmed by 6 bases and J by 5 bases, 5 bases remained unmatched. The CDR3 consists of 15 residues. DNA for the CDR3: TGTGCCAGCAGCAAACGACAGGGGGATAATTCACCCCTCCACTTT. Its translation: CASSKRQGDNSPLHF.

This sequence joins TRBV7-9 and TRBJ1-6; D uncertain. Trimming left V 1 base short and J 7 bases short, with 11 bases between. The CDR3 totals 15 residues. The V gene's germline CDR1 is SEHNR and CDR2 FQNEAQ (reference sequence). This CDR3 is CASSLEAGWNSPLHF. Here the CDR3 DNA reads TGTGCCAGCAGCTTAGAAGCGGGGTGGAATTCACCCCTCCACTTT.

This chain joins TRBV2 and TRBJ2-7; 7 nucleotides align to TRBD2. Germline loops: CDR1 SNHLY, CDR2 FYNNEI. V shed 7 bases and J 3 bases; nucleotides not matched to a gene: 12. This CDR3 has 15 amino acids. CDR3 amino acids: CASIKGSGRNYEQYF. In DNA form, the CDR3 reads TGTGCCAGCATTAAGGGTAGCGGGCGAAACTACGAGCAGTACTTC. Together with reference TRBV2 and TRBJ2-7, the CDR3 gives the full variable domain: EPEVTQTPSHQVTQMGQEVILRCVPISNHLYFYWYRQILGQKVEFLVSFYNNEISEKSEIFDDQFSVERPDGSNFTLKIRSTKLEDSAMYFCASIKGSGRNYEQYFGPGTRLTVT.

The chain links TRBV5-4 to TRBJ2-1; 12 bases agree with TRBD2. V lost 4 bases to trimming and J lost 7 bases; unmatched junction nucleotides: 12. In germline, CDR1 is SGHNT, CDR2 YYREEE (reference sequence). CDR3 length equals 17 residues. In DNA, the CDR3 is TGTGCCAGCAGCCTCACTAGCGGGGGGTCCCACGGAAATGAGCAGTTCTTC. It is translated as CASSLTSGGSHGNEQFF.

This clone was observed once. The chain combines TRBV7-4 with TRBJ2-1; 11 bases are a match to TRBD2. Germline V CDR1 and CDR2: SGHVT, SQSDAQ. CDR3 length: 18 amino acids. Trimming at V came to 3 bases and at J to 3 bases, leaving 10 bases not matched to a gene. CDR3 coding DNA: TGTGCCAGCAGCTTTTACCCTAGCGGGGGGCCCCACTACAATGAGCAGTTCTTC. The encoded protein is CASSFYPSGGPHYNEQFF.

This clone showed up just a few times. The chain is built from TRBV5-1 and TRBJ2-7, with D maybe TRBD1 (6 bases). The V end lost 5 bases, the J end lost 6 bases, and 21 bases lay between the germline ends. The CDR3 consists of 15 residues. CDR1 and CDR2 from the germline V gene are SGHRS and YFSETQ. CDR3 amino acids: CASSSAGVTVREQYF. For the CDR3, the DNA is TGCGCCAGCAGTTCTGCAGGGGTGACAGTCCGCGAGCAGTACTTC.

CDR3 bases: TGTGCCAGCAGCTCACAGGGGACTGAGCAGTTCTTC. Translation: CASSSQGTEQFF. The chain couples TRBV7-2 to TRBJ2-1; 7 nucleotides agree with TRBD1. The germline V gene has CDR1 SGHTA and CDR2 FQGNSA. The junction had 3 bases not matched to a gene; V was cut back by 4 bases and J by 9 bases. The CDR3 totals 12 residues.

In its sample, this clone was seen once. The chain uses TRBV11-3 and TRBJ1-5; a possible D gene is TRBD1 (5 bases). V lost 1 base and J 1 base, leaving 8 bases between the germline ends. The CDR3 is 15 amino acids. Germline CDR1 and CDR2: SGHNT and YENEEA. CDR3 amino acids: CASSLGAGSNQPQHF. The CDR3 region has the DNA TGTGCCAGCAGCTTAGGTGCAGGGAGCAATCAGCCCCAGCATTTT.

This chain links TRBV6-5 with TRBJ1-6; perhaps TRBD1 as D (5 bases). This CDR3 has 16 amino acids. V lost 4 bases and J 0 bases, leaving 10 bases between the germline ends. The germline V gene has CDR1 MNHEY and CDR2 SVGAGI. In nucleotides, the CDR3 is TGTGCCAGCAGTTCAGGGATGTCCTCCTATAATTCACCCCTCCACTTT. It codes for CASSSGMSSYNSPLHF.

The J gene is TRBJ1-1, the V gene TRBV19, with D tentatively TRBD1 (5 bases). V lost 3 bases, J lost 3 bases, and 14 bases lay in between. Per the germline V gene, CDR1 is LNHDA and CDR2 is SQIVND (reference sequence). The CDR3 runs 15 residues. CDR3 sequence: CASSIGGGRYTEAFF. The CDR3 DNA sequence: TGTGCCAGTAGTATCGGGGGGGGTCGGTACACTGAAGCTTTCTTT.

This clone has a handful of counts. This chain links TRBV27 with TRBJ2-3, with 11 bases that match TRBD2. Germline lookup yields CDR1 MNHEY and CDR2 SMNVEV (reference sequence). V shed 2 bases and J 6 bases; nucleotides not matched to a gene: 10. The CDR3 has 17 amino acids. The CDR3 DNA sequence: TGTGCCAGCAGTTTACCCCAACTAGCGGGGGCACTGGATACGCAGTATTTT. Its translation is CASSLPQLAGALDTQYF.

The CDR3 is CASTKGRGSYEQYF. The CDR3 bases are TGTGCCAGCACCAAAGGGCGGGGCTCCTACGAGCAGTACTTC. This chain joins TRBV11-1 and TRBJ2-7; tentatively, D is TRBD2 (6 bases). This CDR3 region has 14 residues. Trimming stripped 7 bases from V and 0 bases from J, with 13 bases between. Germline V gene sequence: CDR1 SGHAT, CDR2 FQDESV (reference sequence).

The chain has TRBV6-5 and TRBJ2-7; tentatively, D is TRBD1 (6 bases). The CDR3 totals 16 residues. The V end was cut by 4 bases, the J end by 2 bases, with 18 bases between. Germline CDR1 and CDR2: MNHEY and SVGAGI. CDR3 sequence: CASSSLQGFGAYEQYF. The DNA of the CDR3 is TGTGCCAGCAGTTCCCTCCAGGGGTTCGGGGCCTACGAGCAGTACTTC.

The chain joins TRBV6-4 to TRBJ2-3; the D is unclear. Trimming left V 2 bases short and J 0 bases short, with 6 bases between. The CDR3 is 14 residues long. Per germline, CDR1 MRHNA and CDR2 SNTAGT. CDR3 sequence reads: CASSDTGSTDTQYF. The CDR3 DNA sequence: TGTGCCAGCAGTGACACGGGTAGCACAGATACGCAGTATTTT.

Relative to its sample, this clone is medium-sized. This chain links TRBV5-4 with TRBJ1-2; TRBD1 agrees at 10 bases. This CDR3 is 13 amino acids long. J was trimmed by 6 bases and V by 5 bases; bases with no gene match: 4. CDR1 and CDR2 (germline): SGHNT, YYREEE (reference sequence). The CDR3 DNA is TGTGCCAGCAGGACAGGGGGCAGGGATGGCTACACCTTC. Amino acid sequence: CASRTGGRDGYTF.

V and J are TRBV14 and TRBJ1-1, with D tentatively TRBD1 (5 bases). Germline V lookup: CDR1 SGHDN, CDR2 FVKESK. This CDR3 has 15 amino acids. Trimming removed 0 bases at V and 4 bases at J, with 12 bases between. The CDR3 loop reads CASSQDSGGSTEAFF. DNA for the CDR3: TGTGCCAGCAGCCAAGACTCCGGGGGAAGCACTGAAGCTTTCTTT.

This sequence joins TRBV5-1 and TRBJ2-3; TRBD2 matches 7 bases. The V segment lost 1 base and the J segment 3 bases; nucleotides outside the gene matches: 8. Germline V lookup: CDR1 SGHRS, CDR2 YFSETQ. The CDR3 has 16 residues. The CDR3 here is CASSLWAGVGTDTQYF. CDR3 coding DNA: TGCGCCAGCAGCTTGTGGGCGGGAGTAGGGACAGATACGCAGTATTTT.

A few counts support this clone. The rearrangement joins TRBV2 to TRBJ2-3; TRBD2 agrees at 10 bases. The CDR3 runs to 16 residues. J was trimmed by 4 bases and V by 0 bases; bases with no gene match: 4. Germline CDR1 SNHLY, CDR2 FYNNEI. CDR3 region: CASSEARAGGADTQYF. The CDR3 DNA reads as TGTGCCAGCAGTGAAGCCAGAGCGGGAGGGGCAGATACGCAGTATTTT.